The entry below describes one T cell receptor beta chain. Its antigen has not been determined. Base qualities are missing; no much larger clone stands one base away. No patient had received any treatment before thyroid surgery. Patient clinical samples collected from 2012 to 2018 were retrospectively analysed using T-cell receptor beta sequencing. The data derive from a study of metastatic and nonmetastatic thyroid tumors (dated by TCRdb to 2018 to 2021). For the wider study: For patients with malignant and with benign thyroid disease, the researchers compared repertoires between peripheral blood samples and tumor or nodule tissue samples. The paper as a whole reports these results and caveats: TCR beta diversity was reported as significantly higher in malignant tumors than in benign nodules, in both blood and tumor samples.

Library method: PCR. These reads were obtained on an Illumina HiSeq 4000. High-throughput sequencing was used to profile the TCR beta-chain CDR3 region of each patient. Per the original workflow: The researchers built a classifier to tell apart papillary thyroid cancer patients with distant metastasis, based on CDR3 differences among clinicopathological groups. To measure repertoire diversity the researchers used the Shannon index, while the Morisita-Horn index served to gauge how similar the tumor and blood repertoires were. TCRdb reprocessing: public reads trimmed at Q25 with fastp, clones called with MiXCR, in-frame beta chains kept. Clone size and V and J calls follow TCRdb, not the original study. Counted in this sample were about 31,000 clones; roughly 19% of them appeared once. The top ten constitute 22% of the sample. From its cysteine to its phenylalanine, the CDR3 spans 13 amino acids. Just the 39-base CDR3 DNA is kept, in frame starting at base 1. CDR1 and CDR2 were assigned from the germline V gene (reference sequence) as WNHNN and SYGVQD. The trim is 0 bases for V and 7 bases for J, with a gap of 9 bases between the germline ends.

Sequencing input: blood. The chain couples TRBV10-1 to TRBJ1-2; the D gene is possibly TRBD1, with 6 bases matching. The sequence was collected from a female donor with papillary thyroid cancer or a benign thyroid nodule (not recorded which). Some clones in this sample may be carry-over from other donors' samples. The CDR3 has the sequence CASSESRGGGYTF. The bases read TGCGCCAGCAGTGAGTCCAGGGGAGGTGGCTACACCTTC.